One and the same sample provided the 13 T cell receptor beta chains below, sequenced in a study of blood T cell repertoires in COVID-19. Assay: immunoSEQ multiplex PCR; the TCRdb copy retains only in-frame clones and omits some. In the table there are 220,000 or so clones, around 89% of which are singletons. The sequencing input was PBMCs or T cells enriched from blood (not recorded which). The source is a woman aged 18-29 years in a cohort exposed to, infected with or recovered from COVID-19 (not recorded which).

The chain uses TRBV9 and TRBJ2-1, with D maybe TRBD2 (5 bases). CDR3 size: 18 residues. Germline values: CDR1 SGDLS, CDR2 YYNGEE. Trimming pared 2 bases from V and 1 base from J, leaving 19 bases between. The CDR3 sequence: CASSVISAARQSYNEQFF. The DNA of the CDR3 is TGTGCCAGCAGCGTCATTAGCGCCGCACGGCAGTCCTACAATGAGCAGTTCTTC.

This rearrangement joins TRBV6-4 to TRBJ1-2, with D tentatively TRBD1 (5 bases). Deletions cut 0 bases from V and 4 bases from J, with 15 bases between. This CDR3 has 16 amino acids. CDR1 and CDR2 from the germline V gene are MRHNA and SNTAGT. The CDR3 is CASSDSGQPFSYGYTF. The CDR3 DNA is TGTGCCAGCAGTGACTCGGGGCAGCCTTTTAGCTATGGCTACACCTTC.

This chain connects TRBV7-2 to TRBJ1-4; D is unresolved. CDR1 is SGHTA, CDR2 FQGNSA, per germline. The V gene lost 5 bases and the J gene lost 6 bases, with 13 bases spanning the gap. The CDR3 is made up of 14 amino acids. For the CDR3, the DNA is TGTGCCAGCAGCCTTCAGGTCTTGGATGAAAAACTGTTTTTT. It specifies CASSLQVLDEKLFF. The full variable domain, rest sourced from reference TRBV7-2 and TRBJ1-4, is GAGVSQSPSNKVTEKGKDVELRCDPISGHTALYWYRQSLGQGLEFLIYFQGNSAPDKSGLPSDRFSAERTGGSVSTLTIQRTQQEDSAVYLCASSLQVLDEKLFFGSGTQLSVL.

The CDR3: CASSAGATGEKLFF. As DNA, the CDR3 is TGTGCCAGCAGTGCTGGGGCGACAGGAGAAAAACTGTTTTTT. The V and J genes are TRBV6-4 and TRBJ1-4, with D tentatively TRBD1 (6 bases). Trimming took 4 bases from V and 8 from J, leaving 14 bases between them. The length of the CDR3 is 14 residues. CDR1 is MRHNA, CDR2 SNTAGT, per germline.

The V gene is TRBV6-1, the J gene TRBJ2-3; perhaps TRBD2 as D (6 bases). The CDR3 spans 15 residues. V dropped 0 bases and J dropped 4 bases, with 11 bases sitting between them. Germline V gene data show CDR1 as MNHNS and CDR2 as SASEGT. CDR3 protein: CASSEAAGTSDTQYF. The CDR3, as DNA: TGTGCCAGCAGTGAAGCGGCCGGGACTTCAGATACGCAGTATTTT.

This clone appeared a few times. The chain has TRBV18 and TRBJ1-1, with D possibly matching TRBD1 (5 bases). This CDR3 comprises 14 residues. Germline assignment: CDR1 KGHSH and CDR2 LQKENI. V lost 3 bases to trimming and J lost 3 bases, with 11 bases between them. CDR3 sequence reads: CASSPRQPHTEAFF. The CDR3, as DNA: TGTGCCAGCTCACCGCGACAGCCTCACACTGAAGCTTTCTTT.

The CDR3 spells CASSPRGVETQYF. Written as DNA, the CDR3 is TGTGCCAGCTCACCACGGGGAGTAGAGACCCAGTACTTC. The gene calls are TRBV18 and TRBJ2-5; possible D gene TRBD2, 5 bases. V gave up 1 base and J gave up 4 bases, with 7 bases separating them. Germline loops: CDR1 KGHSH, CDR2 LQKENI. The CDR3 totals 13 residues.

The V gene is TRBV5-1, the J gene TRBJ2-2; a possible D gene is TRBD2 (6 bases). The germline CDR1 and CDR2 sequences are SGHRS and YFSETQ. V was cut by 0 bases and J by 2 bases, with 11 bases left in between. CDR3 length: 16 residues. In DNA, the CDR3 is TGCGCCAGCAGCTTGGGGAGGGGCGCTAACACCGGGGAGCTGTTTTTT. Translation: CASSLGRGANTGELFF.

The CDR3 loop reads CASSPLGDYGYTF. For the CDR3, the DNA is TGTGCCAGCAGCCCTCTCGGGGACTATGGCTACACCTTC. The chain recombines TRBV3-1 (or the pseudogene TRBV3-2) with TRBJ1-2, with unresolved D. Germline-derived CDR1 and CDR2 are LGHDT and YNNKEL (reference sequence). This CDR3 is built from 13 residues. V was cut by 4 bases and J by 3 bases, with 9 bases left in between.

The chain couples TRBV6-2 or TRBV6-3 to TRBJ1-1; D is unresolved. Per germline, CDR1 MNHEY and CDR2 SVGEGT. V lost 0 bases, J lost 8 bases, and 13 bases lay in between. The CDR3 consists of 14 residues. The CDR3 here is CASSYSVRVKEAFF. In DNA form, the CDR3 reads TGTGCCAGCAGTTACTCGGTACGGGTAAAAGAAGCTTTCTTT.

The rearrangement joins TRBV11-1 to TRBJ2-2; no definite D call. The germline V gene encodes CDR1 SGHAT and CDR2 FQDESV (reference sequence). V lost 7 bases to trimming and J lost 0 bases, with 9 bases between them. This CDR3 contains 14 residues. The CDR3 region is CASTIASNTGELFF. The CDR3 DNA follows: TGTGCCAGCACAATAGCCTCGAACACCGGGGAGCTGTTTTTT.

V is TRBV5-1 and J is TRBJ1-4; TRBD1 matches 7 bases. The ends lost 4 bases at V and 5 bases at J; junction bases unmatched: 8. There are 15 residues in the CDR3. The germline CDR1 and CDR2 sequences are SGHRS and YFSETQ. CDR3 sequence: CASSVSGTENEKLFF. CDR3 DNA: TGCGCCAGCAGCGTTTCCGGGACAGAAAATGAAAAACTGTTTTTT.

This clone was detected only once. The rearrangement links TRBV3-1 (or the pseudogene TRBV3-2) to TRBJ2-2; 9 bases map to TRBD2. This CDR3 contains 20 residues. The junction had 14 bases not matched to a gene; V was cut back by 2 bases and J by 1 base. Per germline, CDR1 LGHDT and CDR2 YNNKEL (reference sequence). The CDR3 bases are TGTGCCAGCAGCCAACAGGGGAGAGCGGGGGGAGTCGAGAACACCGGGGAGCTGTTTTTT. It specifies CASSQQGRAGGVENTGELFF.